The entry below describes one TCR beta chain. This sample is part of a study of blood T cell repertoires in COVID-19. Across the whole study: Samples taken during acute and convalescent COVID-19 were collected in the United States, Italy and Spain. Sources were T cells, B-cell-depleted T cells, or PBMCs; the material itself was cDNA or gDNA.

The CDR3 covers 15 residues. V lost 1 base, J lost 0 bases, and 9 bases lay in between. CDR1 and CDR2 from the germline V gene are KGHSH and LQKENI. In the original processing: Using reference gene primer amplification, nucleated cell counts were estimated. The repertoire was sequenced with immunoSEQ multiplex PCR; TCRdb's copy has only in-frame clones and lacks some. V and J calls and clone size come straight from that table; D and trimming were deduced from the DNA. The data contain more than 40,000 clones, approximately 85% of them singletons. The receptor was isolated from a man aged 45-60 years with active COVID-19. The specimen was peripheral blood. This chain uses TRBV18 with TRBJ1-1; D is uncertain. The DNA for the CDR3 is TGTGCCAGCTCACCACTACTTGCGGTGAACACTGAAGCTTTCTTT. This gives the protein CASSPLLAVNTEAFF.